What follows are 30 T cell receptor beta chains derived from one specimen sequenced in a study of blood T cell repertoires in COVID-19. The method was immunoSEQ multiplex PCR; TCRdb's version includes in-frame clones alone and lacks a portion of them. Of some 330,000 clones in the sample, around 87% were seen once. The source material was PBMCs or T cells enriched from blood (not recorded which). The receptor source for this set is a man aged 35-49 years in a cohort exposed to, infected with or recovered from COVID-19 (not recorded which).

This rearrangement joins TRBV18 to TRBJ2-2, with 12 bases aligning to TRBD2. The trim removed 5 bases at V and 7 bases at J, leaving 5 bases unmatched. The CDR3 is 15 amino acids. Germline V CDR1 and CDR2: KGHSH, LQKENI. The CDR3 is CASSSGLAGYGELFF. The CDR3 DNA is TGTGCCAGCTCATCCGGACTAGCGGGATACGGGGAGCTGTTTTTT.

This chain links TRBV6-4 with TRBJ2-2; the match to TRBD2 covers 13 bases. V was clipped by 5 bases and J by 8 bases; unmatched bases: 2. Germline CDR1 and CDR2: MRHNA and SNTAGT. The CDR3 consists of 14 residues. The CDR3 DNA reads TGTGCCAGCAGTCGGACTAGCGGGAGAGGGGAGCTGTTTTTT. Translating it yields CASSRTSGRGELFF.

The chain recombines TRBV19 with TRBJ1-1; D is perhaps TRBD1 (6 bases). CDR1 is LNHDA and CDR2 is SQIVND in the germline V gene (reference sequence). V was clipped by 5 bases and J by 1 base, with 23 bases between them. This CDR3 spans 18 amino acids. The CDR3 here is CASSSSYYPRTANTEAFF. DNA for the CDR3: TGTGCCAGTAGTTCATCCTACTATCCGCGGACAGCGAACACTGAAGCTTTCTTT. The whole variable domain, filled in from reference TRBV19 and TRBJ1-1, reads DGGITQSPKYLFRKEGQNVTLSCEQNLNHDAMYWYRQDPGQGLRLIYYSQIVNDFQKGDIAEGYSVSREKKESFPLTVTSAQKNPTAFYLCASSSSYYPRTANTEAFFGQGTRLTVV.

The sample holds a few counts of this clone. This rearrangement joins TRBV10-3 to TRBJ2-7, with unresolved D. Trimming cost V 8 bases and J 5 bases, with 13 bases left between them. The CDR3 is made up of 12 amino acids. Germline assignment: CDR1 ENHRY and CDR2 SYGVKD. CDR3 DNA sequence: TGTGCCATCGGTGGGTGGGCGAACGAGCAGTACTTC. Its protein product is CAIGGWANEQYF.

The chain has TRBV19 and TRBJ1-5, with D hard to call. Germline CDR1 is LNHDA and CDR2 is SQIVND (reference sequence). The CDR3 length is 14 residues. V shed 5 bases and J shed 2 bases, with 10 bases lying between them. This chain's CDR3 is CASSPQQGNQPQHF. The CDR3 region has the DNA TGTGCCAGTAGTCCTCAGCAGGGCAATCAGCCCCAGCATTTT.

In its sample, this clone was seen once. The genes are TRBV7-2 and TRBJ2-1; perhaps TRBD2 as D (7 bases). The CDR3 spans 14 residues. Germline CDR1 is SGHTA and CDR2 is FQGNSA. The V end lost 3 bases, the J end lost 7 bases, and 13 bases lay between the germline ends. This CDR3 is CASSFGGRGNEQFF. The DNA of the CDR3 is TGTGCCAGCAGCTTTGGGGGGAGGGGGAATGAGCAGTTCTTC.

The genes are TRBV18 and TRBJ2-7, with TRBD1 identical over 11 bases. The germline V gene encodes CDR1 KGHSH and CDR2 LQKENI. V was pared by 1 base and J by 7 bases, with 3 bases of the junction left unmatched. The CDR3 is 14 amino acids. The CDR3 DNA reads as TGTGCCAGCTCACCACGGGACAGGGGGAGGGAGCAGTACTTC. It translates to CASSPRDRGREQYF.

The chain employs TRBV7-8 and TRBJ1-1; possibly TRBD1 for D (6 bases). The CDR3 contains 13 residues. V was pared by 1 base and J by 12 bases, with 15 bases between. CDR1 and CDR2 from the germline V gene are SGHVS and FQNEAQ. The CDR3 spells CASSLDRAEGTFF. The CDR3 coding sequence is TGTGCCAGCAGCTTAGACAGGGCCGAGGGAACTTTCTTT.

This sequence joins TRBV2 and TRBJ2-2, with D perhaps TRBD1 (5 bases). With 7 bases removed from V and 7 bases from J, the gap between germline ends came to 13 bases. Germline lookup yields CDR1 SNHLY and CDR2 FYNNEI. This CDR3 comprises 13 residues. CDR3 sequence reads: CASKGREGGELFF. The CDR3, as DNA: TGTGCCAGCAAGGGCAGGGAAGGCGGGGAGCTGTTTTTT.

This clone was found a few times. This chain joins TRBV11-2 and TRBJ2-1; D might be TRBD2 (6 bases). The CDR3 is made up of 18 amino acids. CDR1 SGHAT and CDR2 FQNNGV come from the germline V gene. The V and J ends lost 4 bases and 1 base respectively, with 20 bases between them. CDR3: CASSSRWDSPQSYNEQFF. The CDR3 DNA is TGTGCCAGCAGCTCGAGGTGGGACTCACCTCAGTCCTACAATGAGCAGTTCTTC. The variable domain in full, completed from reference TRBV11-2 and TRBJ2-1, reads EAGVAQSPRYKIIEKRQSVAFWCNPISGHATLYWYQQILGQGPKLLIQFQNNGVVDDSQLPKDRFSAERLKGVDSTLKIQPAKLEDSAVYLCASSSRWDSPQSYNEQFFGPGTRLTVL.

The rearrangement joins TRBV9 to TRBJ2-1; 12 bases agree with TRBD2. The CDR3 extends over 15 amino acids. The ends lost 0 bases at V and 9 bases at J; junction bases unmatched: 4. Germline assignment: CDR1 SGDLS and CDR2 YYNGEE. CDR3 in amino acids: CASSVASGRAAEQFF. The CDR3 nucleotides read TGTGCCAGCAGCGTAGCTAGCGGGAGGGCCGCTGAGCAGTTCTTC.

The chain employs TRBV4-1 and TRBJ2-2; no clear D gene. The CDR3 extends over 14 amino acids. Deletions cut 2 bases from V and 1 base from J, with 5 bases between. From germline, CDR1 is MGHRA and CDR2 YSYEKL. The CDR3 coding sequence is TGCGCCAGCAGCCAAAGAGGGAACACCGGGGAGCTGTTTTTT. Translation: CASSQRGNTGELFF.

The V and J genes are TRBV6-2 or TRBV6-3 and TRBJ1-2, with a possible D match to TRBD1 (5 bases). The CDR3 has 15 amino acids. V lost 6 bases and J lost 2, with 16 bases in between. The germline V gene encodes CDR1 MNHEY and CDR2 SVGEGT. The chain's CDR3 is CASSPTGRGNYGYTF. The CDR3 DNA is TGTGCCAGCAGCCCTACGGGTAGGGGCAACTATGGCTACACCTTC.

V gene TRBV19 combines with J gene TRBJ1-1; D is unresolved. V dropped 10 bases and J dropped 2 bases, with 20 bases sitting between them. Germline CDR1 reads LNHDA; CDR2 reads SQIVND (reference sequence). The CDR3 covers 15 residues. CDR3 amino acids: CATRTAGLKNTEAFF. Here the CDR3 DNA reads TGTGCCACCCGAACCGCGGGGTTAAAAAACACTGAAGCTTTCTTT.

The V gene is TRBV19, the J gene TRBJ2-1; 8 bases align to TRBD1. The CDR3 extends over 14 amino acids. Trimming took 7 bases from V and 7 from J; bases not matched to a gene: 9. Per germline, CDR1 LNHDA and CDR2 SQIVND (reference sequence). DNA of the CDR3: TGTGCCAGTACCGGGACAGGTATTTCGAATGAGCAGTTCTTC. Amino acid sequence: CASTGTGISNEQFF.

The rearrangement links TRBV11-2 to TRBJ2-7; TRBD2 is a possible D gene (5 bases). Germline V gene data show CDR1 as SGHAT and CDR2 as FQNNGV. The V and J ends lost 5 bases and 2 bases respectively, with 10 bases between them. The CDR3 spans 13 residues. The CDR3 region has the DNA TGTGCCAGCAGCAACGGACTGGCCTACGAGCAGTACTTC. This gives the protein CASSNGLAYEQYF.

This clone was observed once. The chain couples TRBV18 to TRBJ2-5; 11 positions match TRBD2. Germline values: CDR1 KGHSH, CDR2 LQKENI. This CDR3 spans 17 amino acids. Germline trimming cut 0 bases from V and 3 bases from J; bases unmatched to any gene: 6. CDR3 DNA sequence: TGTGCCAGCTCACCACCTTGGGCTAGCGGGAGGAAAGAGACCCAGTACTTC. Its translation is CASSPPWASGRKETQYF.

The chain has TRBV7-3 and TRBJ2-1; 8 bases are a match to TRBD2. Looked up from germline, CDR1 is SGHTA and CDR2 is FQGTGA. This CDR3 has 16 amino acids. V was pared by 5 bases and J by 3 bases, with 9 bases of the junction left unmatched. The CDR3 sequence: CASSLHAGGNYNEQFF. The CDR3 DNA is TGTGCCAGCAGCCTCCATGCGGGAGGCAACTACAATGAGCAGTTCTTC.

CDR3 amino acids: CAISEAGGETQYF. CDR3 nucleotide sequence: TGTGCCATCAGTGAGGCAGGAGGAGAGACCCAGTACTTC. This sequence joins TRBV10-3 and TRBJ2-5; the D gene is possibly TRBD2 (5 bases). V was clipped by 2 bases and J by 4 bases, with 8 bases between them. The CDR3 spans 13 residues. Germline CDR1 reads ENHRY; CDR2 reads SYGVKD.

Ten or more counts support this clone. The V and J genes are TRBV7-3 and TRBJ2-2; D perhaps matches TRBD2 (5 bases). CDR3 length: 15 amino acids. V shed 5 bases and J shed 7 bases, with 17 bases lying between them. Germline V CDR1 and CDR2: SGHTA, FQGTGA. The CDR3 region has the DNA TGTGCCAGCAGCCCCGCCGGTAGCGCCAACGGGGAGCTGTTTTTT. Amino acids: CASSPAGSANGELFF.

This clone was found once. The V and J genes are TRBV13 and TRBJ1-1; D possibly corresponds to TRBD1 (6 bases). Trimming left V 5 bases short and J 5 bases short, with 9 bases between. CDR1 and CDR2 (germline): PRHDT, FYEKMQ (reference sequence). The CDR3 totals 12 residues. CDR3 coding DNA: TGTGCCAGCAGCAGCAGGGGAACTGAAGCTTTCTTT. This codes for CASSSRGTEAFF.

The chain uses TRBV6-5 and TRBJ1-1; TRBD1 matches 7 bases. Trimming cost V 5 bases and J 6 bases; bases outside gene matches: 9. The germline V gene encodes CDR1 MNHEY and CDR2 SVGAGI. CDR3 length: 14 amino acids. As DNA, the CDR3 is TGTGCCAGCAGTCCTAGACAGGGTCCGGCTGAAGCTTTCTTT. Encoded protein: CASSPRQGPAEAFF.

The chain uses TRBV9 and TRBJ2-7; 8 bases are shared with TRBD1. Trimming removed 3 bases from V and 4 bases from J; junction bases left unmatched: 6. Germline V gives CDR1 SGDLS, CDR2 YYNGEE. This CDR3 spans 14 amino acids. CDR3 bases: TGTGCCAGCAGCGCGACAGACAGGGGTTACGAGCAGTACTTC. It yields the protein CASSATDRGYEQYF.

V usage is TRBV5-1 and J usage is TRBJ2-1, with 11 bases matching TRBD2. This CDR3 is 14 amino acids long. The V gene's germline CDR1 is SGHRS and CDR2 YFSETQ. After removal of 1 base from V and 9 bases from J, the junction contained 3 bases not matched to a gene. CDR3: CASSLYSGRGEQFF. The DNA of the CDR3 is TGCGCCAGCAGCTTGTATAGCGGGAGGGGTGAGCAGTTCTTC.

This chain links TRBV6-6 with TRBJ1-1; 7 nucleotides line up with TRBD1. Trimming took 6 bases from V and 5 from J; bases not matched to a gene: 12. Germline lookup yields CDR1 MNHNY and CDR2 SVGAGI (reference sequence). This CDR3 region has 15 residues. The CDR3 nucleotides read TGTGCCAGCAGACCCGGCGAGGGGGCGGGAACTGAAGCTTTCTTT. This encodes CASRPGEGAGTEAFF.

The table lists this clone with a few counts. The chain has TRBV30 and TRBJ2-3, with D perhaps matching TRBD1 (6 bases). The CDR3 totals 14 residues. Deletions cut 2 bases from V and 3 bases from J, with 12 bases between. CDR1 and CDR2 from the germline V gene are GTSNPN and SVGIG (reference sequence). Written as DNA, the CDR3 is TGTGCCTGGAGTTCGGGCAGGGGTACAGATACGCAGTATTTT. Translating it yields CAWSSGRGTDTQYF.

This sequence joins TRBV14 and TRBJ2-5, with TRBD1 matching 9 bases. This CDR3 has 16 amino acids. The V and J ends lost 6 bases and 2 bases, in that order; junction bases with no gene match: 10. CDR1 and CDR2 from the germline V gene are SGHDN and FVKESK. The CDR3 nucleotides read TGTGCCAGCAGACTCTCCGGACAGGGGATACAAGAGACCCAGTACTTC. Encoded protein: CASRLSGQGIQETQYF.

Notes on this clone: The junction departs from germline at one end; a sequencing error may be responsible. In nucleotides, the CDR3 is TGTGCCTGGAGTGGAGGGTTTGGTGAAAAGCTGTTTTTT. Residues: CAWSGGFGEKLFF. The rearrangement joins TRBV30 to TRBJ1-4; D gene ambiguous. Germline CDR1 GTSNPN, CDR2 SVGIG (reference sequence). This CDR3 contains 13 residues.

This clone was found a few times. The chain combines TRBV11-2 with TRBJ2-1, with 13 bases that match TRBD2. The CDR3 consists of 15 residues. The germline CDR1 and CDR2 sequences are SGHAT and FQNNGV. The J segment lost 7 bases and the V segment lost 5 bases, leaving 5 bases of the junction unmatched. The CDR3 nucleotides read TGTGCCAGCAGCCATGGACTAGCGGGAGATAATGAGCAGTTCTTC. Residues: CASSHGLAGDNEQFF.

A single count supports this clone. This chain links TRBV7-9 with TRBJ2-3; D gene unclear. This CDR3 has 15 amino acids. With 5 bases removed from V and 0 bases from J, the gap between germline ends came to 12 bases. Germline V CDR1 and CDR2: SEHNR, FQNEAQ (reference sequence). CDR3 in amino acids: CASSPTRSSTDTQYF. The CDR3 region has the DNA TGTGCCAGCAGCCCGACTCGGTCTAGCACAGATACGCAGTATTTT.